These 21 T cell receptor beta chains share one sample of origin, sequenced in a study of blood T cell repertoires in COVID-19. Sequencing was performed with immunoSEQ multiplex PCR; in TCRdb, only in-frame clones are kept and a portion is missing. The table includes roughly 120,000 clones, approximately 87% detected once. Sequencing used peripheral blood. These receptor sequences come from a man in his sixties or seventies who had recovered from COVID-19.

The chain combines TRBV29-1 with TRBJ2-1; 8 bases match TRBD2. Trimming took 5 bases from V and 2 from J; bases not matched to a gene: 5. The CDR3 covers 14 residues. Germline V lookup: CDR1 SQVTM, CDR2 ANQGSEA. The CDR3 is CSVRPAGAYNEQFF. CDR3 nucleotide sequence: TGCAGCGTTCGGCCAGCGGGAGCCTACAATGAGCAGTTCTTC.

The rearrangement uses TRBV9 and TRBJ2-1; 10 bases are a match to TRBD2. The CDR3 spans 15 residues. V shed 4 bases and J 4 bases; nucleotides not matched to a gene: 5. The germline V gene encodes CDR1 SGDLS and CDR2 YYNGEE. The CDR3 reads CASSPGLAIYNEQFF. The CDR3 DNA sequence: TGTGCCAGCAGCCCGGGACTAGCGATTTACAATGAGCAGTTCTTC.

The genes are TRBV19 and TRBJ1-2; 7 positions match TRBD1. With 7 bases clipped from V and 4 bases from J, the junction kept 9 bases outside the gene matches. Germline values: CDR1 LNHDA, CDR2 SQIVND (reference sequence). This CDR3 contains 14 residues. The CDR3 sequence: CASKPGTVAYGYTF. CDR3 DNA: TGTGCCAGTAAGCCCGGGACAGTCGCCTATGGCTACACCTTC.

This chain uses TRBV11-2 with TRBJ2-5; 8 bases are a match to TRBD1. CDR1 is SGHAT, CDR2 FQNNGV, per germline. With V trimmed by 0 bases and J by 4 bases, 7 bases remained unmatched. This CDR3 comprises 16 residues. In DNA form, the CDR3 reads TGTGCCAGCAGCTTAGAGGGCAGGGGGCTTCGAGAGACCCAGTACTTC. Translation: CASSLEGRGLRETQYF.

The V gene is TRBV9, the J gene TRBJ1-6; no firm D call. There are 13 residues in the CDR3. CDR1 is SGDLS and CDR2 is YYNGEE in the germline V gene. Trimming removed 3 bases at V and 10 bases at J, with 11 bases between. CDR3: CASSAEAESPLHF. The DNA for the CDR3 is TGTGCCAGCAGCGCGGAGGCGGAGTCACCCCTCCACTTT.

The rearrangement joins TRBV5-1 to TRBJ2-5, with TRBD2 matching over 11 bases. Germline-derived CDR1 and CDR2 are SGHRS and YFSETQ. V gave up 0 bases and J gave up 0 bases; unmatched junction bases: 7. The CDR3 extends over 18 amino acids. CDR3 nucleotide sequence: TGCGCCAGCAGCTTGGCGGCTAGCGGGAGGAGCCACCAAGAGACCCAGTACTTC. Translated, it gives CASSLAASGRSHQETQYF.

V usage is TRBV12-3 or TRBV12-4 and J usage is TRBJ1-1; D ambiguous. The CDR3 length is 12 residues. Trimming cost V 6 bases and J 5 bases, with 10 bases left between them. The CDR3 is CASSRTSTEAFF. In nucleotides, the CDR3 is TGTGCCAGCAGCCGAACTTCAACTGAAGCTTTCTTT.

CDR3 sequence reads: CASKYAGGGESYEQYF. CDR3 coding DNA: TGTGCCAGCAAGTATGCAGGGGGAGGAGAGTCCTACGAGCAGTACTTC. V is TRBV5-4 and J is TRBJ2-7; maybe TRBD1 (7 bases). The CDR3 is 16 amino acids. Looked up from germline, CDR1 is SGHNT and CDR2 is YYREEE (reference sequence). V lost 6 bases to trimming and J lost 1 base, with 20 bases between them.

Here the CDR3 reads CASSTSAGTGGGYTF. CDR3 nucleotides: TGTGCCAGTAGTACGAGCGCCGGGACAGGGGGAGGCTACACCTTC. This chain uses TRBV19 with TRBJ1-2, with 11 bases fitting TRBD1. The CDR3 runs 15 residues. After removal of 4 bases from V and 8 bases from J, the junction contained 9 bases not matched to a gene. The germline V gene encodes CDR1 LNHDA and CDR2 SQIVND (reference sequence).

The V gene is TRBV13, the J gene TRBJ2-7; TRBD2 is a possible D gene (5 bases). This CDR3 is 17 amino acids long. CDR1 is PRHDT and CDR2 is FYEKMQ in the germline V gene (reference sequence). The ends were cut back, 1 base at V and 6 bases at J, with 22 bases in the middle. CDR3 protein: CASSLASWTESVSEQYF. CDR3 coding DNA: TGTGCCAGCAGCTTAGCGTCGTGGACTGAGAGTGTTAGCGAGCAGTACTTC. The whole variable domain, filled in from reference TRBV13 and TRBJ2-7, reads AAGVIQSPRHLIKEKRETATLKCYPIPRHDTVYWYQQGPGQDPQFLISFYEKMQSDKGSIPDRFSAQQFSDYHSELNMSSLELGDSALYFCASSLASWTESVSEQYFGPGTRLTVT.

This clone is a singleton in its sample. The V gene is TRBV11-3, the J gene TRBJ2-2, with 10 bases aligning to TRBD1. Germline trimming cut 6 bases from V and 7 bases from J; bases unmatched to any gene: 8. From germline, CDR1 is SGHNT and CDR2 YENEEA. CDR3 length equals 15 residues. Here the CDR3 reads CASSPGTGELGELFF. CDR3 nucleotide sequence: TGTGCCAGCAGTCCCGGGACAGGGGAGCTCGGGGAGCTGTTTTTT.

The genes are TRBV19 and TRBJ1-2; D might be TRBD1 (6 bases). Trimming pared 7 bases from V and 3 bases from J, leaving 24 bases between. The CDR3 is 17 amino acids. The germline V gene has CDR1 LNHDA and CDR2 SQIVND (reference sequence). The chain's CDR3 is CASNHWAGGRGDYGYTF. The CDR3 region has the DNA TGTGCCAGTAATCATTGGGCCGGGGGGCGCGGTGACTATGGCTACACCTTC.

The V and J genes are TRBV6-2 or TRBV6-3 and TRBJ2-5, with 9 bases aligning to TRBD2. CDR3 length equals 15 residues. The J segment lost 4 bases and the V segment lost 2 bases, leaving 5 bases of the junction unmatched. CDR1 and CDR2 from the germline V gene are MNHEY and SVGEGT. CDR3 DNA sequence: TGTGCCAGCAGTTACAATAGCGGGAGTGGAGAGACCCAGTACTTC. Its protein product is CASSYNSGSGETQYF.

This clone was counted a single time. The CDR3 protein is CASSQDQSRVQPQHF. The DNA for the CDR3 is TGTGCCAGCAGCCAAGATCAGTCGCGGGTTCAGCCCCAGCATTTT. The J gene is TRBJ1-5, the V gene TRBV4-2; no clear D. The ends were cut back, 0 bases at V and 6 bases at J, with 12 bases in the middle. The CDR3 runs 15 residues. Germline CDR1 and CDR2: LGHNA and YNFKEQ.

The CDR3: CASRRGTTSTGELFF. CDR3 DNA sequence: TGTGCCAGCCGTCGCGGGACGACCTCCACCGGGGAGCTGTTTTTT. V is TRBV6-5 and J is TRBJ2-2, with a tentative D call TRBD2 (6 bases). CDR1 and CDR2 from the germline V gene are MNHEY and SVGAGI. The CDR3 loop spans 15 amino acids. The germline V and J ends were trimmed by 8 bases and 4 bases, with 17 bases remaining between them.

V and J are TRBV2 and TRBJ2-5; D remains ambiguous. CDR3 length: 12 residues. Trimming shortened V by 3 bases and J by 7 bases, and 9 bases separated the two germline ends. Germline CDR1 reads SNHLY; CDR2 reads FYNNEI. CDR3: CASSEVSGTQYF. In DNA form, the CDR3 reads TGTGCCAGCAGTGAGGTATCGGGGACCCAGTACTTC.

DNA of the CDR3: TGTGCCAGCAGCTTAGATAACGGCGGGGAGACCCAGTACTTC. Translation gives CASSLDNGGETQYF. The chain carries TRBV11-2 and TRBJ2-5; D may be TRBD2 (5 bases). V was cut by 0 bases and J by 5 bases, with 10 bases left in between. Germline lookup yields CDR1 SGHAT and CDR2 FQNNGV. The CDR3 runs to 14 residues. Variable domain in full (rest from reference TRBV11-2 and TRBJ2-5): EAGVAQSPRYKIIEKRQSVAFWCNPISGHATLYWYQQILGQGPKLLIQFQNNGVVDDSQLPKDRFSAERLKGVDSTLKIQPAKLEDSAVYLCASSLDNGGETQYFGPGTRLLVL.

This clone was counted a single time. The V and J genes are TRBV18 and TRBJ1-3, with D possibly matching TRBD1 (5 bases). CDR1 KGHSH and CDR2 LQKENI come from the germline V gene. The CDR3 loop spans 16 amino acids. The V gene lost 9 bases and the J gene lost 0 bases, with 18 bases spanning the gap. The CDR3 coding sequence is TGTGCCAGTTCAACAGGTGAAGTAACCTCTGGAAACACCATATATTTT. It codes for CASSTGEVTSGNTIYF. The variable domain in full, with the rest retrieved from reference TRBV18 and TRBJ1-3, is NAGVMQNPRHLVRRRGQEARLRCSPMKGHSHVYWYRQLPEEGLKFMVYLQKENIIDESGMPKERFSAEFPKEGPSILRIQQVVRGDSAAYFCASSTGEVTSGNTIYFGEGSWLTVV.

This clone was detected only once. V gene TRBV10-2 combines with J gene TRBJ1-1; TRBD1 is a possible D gene (5 bases). The CDR3 runs to 11 residues. V was clipped by 9 bases and J by 8 bases, with 13 bases between them. CDR1 and CDR2 (germline): WSHSY, SAAADI. The CDR3 spells CASFYGHEAFF. The CDR3 DNA reads TGCGCCAGTTTCTATGGACACGAAGCTTTCTTT.

V usage is TRBV28 and J usage is TRBJ1-4; weak D call: TRBD1 (5 bases). The germline V gene has CDR1 MDHEN and CDR2 SYDVKM. This CDR3 has 13 residues. V lost 4 bases and J 6 bases, leaving 9 bases between the germline ends. CDR3 sequence: CASSSPGDEKLFF. CDR3 nucleotide sequence: TGTGCCAGCAGTTCCCCGGGGGATGAAAAACTGTTTTTT. The full variable domain, its missing parts supplied by reference TRBV28 and TRBJ1-4, is DVKVTQSSRYLVKRTGEKVFLECVQDMDHENMFWYRQDPGLGLRLIYFSYDVKMKEKGDIPEGYSVSREKKERFSLILESASTNQTSMYLCASSSPGDEKLFFGSGTQLSVL.

The chain employs TRBV7-9 and TRBJ2-1; 14 nucleotides align to TRBD2. The V gene's germline CDR1 is SEHNR and CDR2 FQNEAQ (reference sequence). The V segment lost 4 bases and the J segment 3 bases; nucleotides outside the gene matches: 2. The CDR3 length is 16 residues. The CDR3 DNA reads as TGTGCCAGCAGCTCAGGGACTAGCGGGGGCTACAATGAGCAGTTCTTC. This gives the protein CASSSGTSGGYNEQFF.